The rows below give T cell receptor beta chains drawn from one sample of a study of blood T cell repertoires in COVID-19. Repertoires were generated with immunoSEQ multiplex PCR, while TCRdb's copy carries only in-frame clones and drops some. The table includes approximately 140,000 clones, under 85% detected once. What was sequenced was peripheral blood. The origin of the receptors is a human donor in a cohort sampled during active COVID-19. Both conserved end residues are part of each CDR3. Fields, in order: D gene, V gene, clone size, J gene, CDR3 DNA, CDR3 protein. D genes are given only for firm matches. The listing skips clone size in some rows; elsewhere it reads once, few, many or a size class.

d_call: -
v_call: TRBV2
clone_size: once
j_call: TRBJ2-1
cdr3_nt: TGTGCCAGCAGTGAAGGGCGGCCCCCCGGGGGGTTCTTC
cdr3_aa: CASSEGRPPGGFF

d_call: -
v_call: TRBV6-5
clone_size: -
j_call: TRBJ1-1
cdr3_nt: TGTGCCAGCATGGCCGTCGGGGGTGGGACTGAAGCTTTCTTT
cdr3_aa: CASMAVGGGTEAFF

d_call: TRBD2
v_call: TRBV28
clone_size: -
j_call: TRBJ2-3
cdr3_nt: TGTGCCAGCACGAGCGGGAGTCATACGCAGTATTTT
cdr3_aa: CASTSGSHTQYF

d_call: TRBD1
v_call: TRBV5-1
clone_size: -
j_call: TRBJ2-3
cdr3_nt: TGCGCCAGCAGCTTTGGAGGGCAGGGGGCTTCAGATACGCAGTATTTT
cdr3_aa: CASSFGGQGASDTQYF

d_call: -
v_call: TRBV18
clone_size: -
j_call: TRBJ2-3
cdr3_nt: TGTGCCAGCTCACCCTCCGGGACAAATACAGGGGATACGCAGTATTTT
cdr3_aa: CASSPSGTNTGDTQYF

d_call: -
v_call: TRBV2
clone_size: -
j_call: TRBJ2-5
cdr3_nt: TGTGCCAGCAGTGTGTCGAGAGGGATGGAGACCCAGTACTTC
cdr3_aa: CASSVSRGMETQYF

d_call: TRBD2
v_call: TRBV9
clone_size: -
j_call: TRBJ2-1
cdr3_nt: TGTGCCAGCAGCGGAACGGGACTAGCGGGGAATGAGCAGTTCTTC
cdr3_aa: CASSGTGLAGNEQFF

d_call: TRBD1
v_call: TRBV4-2
clone_size: -
j_call: TRBJ1-1
cdr3_nt: TGTGCCAGCAGCCAATGGACAGGGTCTAGGACTGAAGCTTTCTTT
cdr3_aa: CASSQWTGSRTEAFF

d_call: -
v_call: TRBV6-6
clone_size: -
j_call: TRBJ2-3
cdr3_nt: TGTGCCAGCAGTCCACCCCGTTGGGAGATGGGAGCAGATACGCAGTATTTT
cdr3_aa: CASSPPRWEMGADTQYF

d_call: -
v_call: TRBV6-1
clone_size: -
j_call: TRBJ1-2
cdr3_nt: TGTGCCAGCAGTGAAGATCCATTGGGCAGAGTGAACTATGGCTACACCTTC
cdr3_aa: CASSEDPLGRVNYGYTF

d_call: TRBD1
v_call: TRBV5-6
clone_size: once
j_call: TRBJ2-3
cdr3_nt: TGTGCCAGCAGCTTGTCAGGGGGCCTCACAGATACGCAGTATTTT
cdr3_aa: CASSLSGGLTDTQYF

d_call: TRBD1
v_call: TRBV2
clone_size: once
j_call: TRBJ1-2
cdr3_nt: TGTGCCAGCGGGGGACAGGGGGTCGCTGGCTACACCTTC
cdr3_aa: CASGGQGVAGYTF

d_call: TRBD1
v_call: TRBV11-1
clone_size: -
j_call: TRBJ2-7
cdr3_nt: TGTGCCAGCAGCCAAGGACAGGGGGATCTTTACGAGCAGTACTTC
cdr3_aa: CASSQGQGDLYEQYF

d_call: -
v_call: TRBV4-1
clone_size: -
j_call: TRBJ2-6
cdr3_nt: TGCGCCAGCAGCCAAGGGGGCACCTCTGGGGCCAACGTCCTGACTTTC
cdr3_aa: CASSQGGTSGANVLTF

d_call: -
v_call: TRBV28
clone_size: -
j_call: TRBJ2-3
cdr3_nt: TGTGCCAGCAGTCGAAGGAGGGGAGTCCGCACAGATACGCAGTATTTT
cdr3_aa: CASSRRRGVRTDTQYF

d_call: -
v_call: TRBV4-3
clone_size: few
j_call: TRBJ1-3
cdr3_nt: TGCGCCAACACAATCGACAGGCTGAGTGCGAGCTCTGGAAACACCATATATTTT
cdr3_aa: CANTIDRLSASSGNTIYF

d_call: TRBD1
v_call: TRBV5-6
clone_size: -
j_call: TRBJ2-3
cdr3_nt: TGTGCCAGCAGTCAGCGACAGGGTTCTTCCACAGATACGCAGTATTTT
cdr3_aa: CASSQRQGSSTDTQYF

d_call: TRBD2
v_call: TRBV5-6
clone_size: -
j_call: TRBJ2-7
cdr3_nt: TGTGCCAGCAGCTTTTCCACTGGTGGGACTAGACACTACGAGCAGTACTTC
cdr3_aa: CASSFSTGGTRHYEQYF

d_call: TRBD1
v_call: TRBV6-2/TRBV6-3
clone_size: -
j_call: TRBJ2-1
cdr3_nt: TGTGCCAGCAGTAATTACAGGGGGCTACTTAACAATGAGCAGTTCTTC
cdr3_aa: CASSNYRGLLNNEQFF

d_call: TRBD1
v_call: TRBV27
clone_size: once
j_call: TRBJ1-2
cdr3_nt: TGTGCCAGCAGTTTATACCCCCCCGACAGGGGGTTTAACTATGGCTACACCTTC
cdr3_aa: CASSLYPPDRGFNYGYTF

d_call: TRBD2
v_call: TRBV24-1
clone_size: -
j_call: TRBJ2-1
cdr3_nt: TGTGCCACCGTAGCGGGAGGTAGAGGAGATGAGCAGTTCTTC
cdr3_aa: CATVAGGRGDEQFF

d_call: -
v_call: TRBV6-5
clone_size: -
j_call: TRBJ2-5
cdr3_nt: TGTGCCAGCAGTTCCGGCCCAGGAGAGACCCAGTACTTC
cdr3_aa: CASSSGPGETQYF

d_call: -
v_call: TRBV18
clone_size: -
j_call: TRBJ1-3
cdr3_nt: TGTGCCAGCTCACTGGACACCAGCTCTGGAAACACCATATATTTT
cdr3_aa: CASSLDTSSGNTIYF

d_call: -
v_call: TRBV6-4
clone_size: -
j_call: TRBJ2-2
cdr3_nt: TGTGCCAGCAGTGTGGAGAGTGGGACTGCCCGGGAGCTGTTTTTT
cdr3_aa: CASSVESGTARELFF

d_call: TRBD2
v_call: TRBV28
clone_size: -
j_call: TRBJ2-7
cdr3_nt: TGTGCCAGCAGGTCTATAGCGGGAGGGCCCTACGAGCAGTACTTC
cdr3_aa: CASRSIAGGPYEQYF

d_call: -
v_call: TRBV28
clone_size: -
j_call: TRBJ1-3
cdr3_nt: TGTGCCAGCATAACAGGGTGGCCCTCTGGAAACACCATATATTTT
cdr3_aa: CASITGWPSGNTIYF

d_call: TRBD2
v_call: TRBV24-1
clone_size: -
j_call: TRBJ2-3
cdr3_nt: TGTGCCACCAGTGCCGGGACTAGCGGCACAGATACGCAGTATTTT
cdr3_aa: CATSAGTSGTDTQYF

d_call: TRBD2
v_call: TRBV6-5
clone_size: -
j_call: TRBJ2-7
cdr3_nt: TGTGCCAGCAGTACTTGGGAGGGCCTCTACGAGCAGTACTTC
cdr3_aa: CASSTWEGLYEQYF

d_call: -
v_call: TRBV19
clone_size: -
j_call: TRBJ2-5
cdr3_nt: TGTGCCAGTAGTATTAACAGGGCAGAGACCCAGTACTTC
cdr3_aa: CASSINRAETQYF